The rows below give T cell receptor beta chains drawn from one sample of a study of radiation and T cells in renal cell carcinoma. The data were produced by immunoSEQ multiplex PCR, yet TCRdb's version contains in-frame clones alone and is incomplete. The table includes about 34,000 clones, over 75% detected once. Sequenced here: blood, sampled from a patient whose treatment included radiotherapy and nephrectomy. The receptor source for this set is a man aged 55-75 years with renal cell carcinoma. Both conserved end residues are part of each CDR3. D genes are given only for firm matches. The size field is filled for only some rows; it gives once, few, many or a size class.

D gene,clone size,J gene,V gene,CDR3 protein,CDR3 DNA
TRBD1,.,TRBJ1-2,TRBV9,CASGPTGTGYYGYTF,TGTGCCAGCGGACCGACCGGGACAGGGTATTATGGCTACACCTTC
.,.,TRBJ2-5,TRBV19,CASSIIGFPETQYF,TGTGCCAGTAGTATTATTGGGTTTCCGGAGACCCAGTACTTC
TRBD2,.,TRBJ2-1,TRBV7-2,CASSRLAGSSYNEQFF,TGTGCCAGCAGTCGACTAGCGGGTAGCTCCTACAATGAGCAGTTCTTC
.,.,TRBJ2-7,TRBV7-9,CASSLGLEDYEQYF,TGTGCCAGCAGCTTAGGACTGGAAGACTACGAGCAGTACTTC
TRBD1,.,TRBJ2-2,TRBV25-1,CASSEPTGYYTGELFF,TGTGCCAGCAGTGAACCGACAGGGTACTACACCGGGGAGCTGTTTTTT
.,.,TRBJ2-5,TRBV2,CASRGLETQYF,TGTGCCAGCAGGGGGCTGGAGACCCAGTACTTC
TRBD1,.,TRBJ1-5,TRBV2,CASSVRGQDNQPQHF,TGTGCCAGCAGTGTAAGGGGACAGGACAATCAGCCCCAGCATTTT
TRBD1,.,TRBJ1-2,TRBV7-3,CASSLTRQGNYGYTF,TGTGCCAGCAGCTTAACCCGACAGGGGAACTATGGCTACACCTTC
.,.,TRBJ2-7,TRBV5-6,CASSRRGYSYEQYF,TGTGCCAGCAGCCGACGTGGATACTCCTACGAGCAGTACTTC
.,.,TRBJ2-6,TRBV11-2,CASSGPGDGANVLTF,TGTGCCAGCAGTGGACCTGGGGATGGGGCCAACGTCCTGACTTTC
.,few,TRBJ1-1,TRBV9,CASSVDSRGTEAFF,TGTGCCAGCAGCGTAGATTCAAGGGGCACTGAAGCTTTCTTT
.,.,TRBJ1-1,TRBV25-1,CASSETTGNTEAFF,TGTGCCAGCAGTGAAACGACAGGGAACACTGAAGCTTTCTTT
TRBD1,.,TRBJ2-3,TRBV7-2,CASSPTRDRGTDTQYF,TGTGCCAGCAGCCCGACCCGGGACAGGGGCACAGATACGCAGTATTTT
TRBD1,few,TRBJ1-5,TRBV6-5,CASSTDRGRQPQHF,TGTGCCAGCAGTACGGACAGGGGACGGCAGCCCCAGCATTTT
.,.,TRBJ2-7,TRBV27,CASSSHLRGEQYF,TGTGCCAGCAGTTCCCACCTGAGAGGGGAGCAGTACTTC
.,few,TRBJ1-1,TRBV18,CASSPQIGDTEAFF,TGTGCCAGCTCACCACAAATCGGGGACACTGAAGCTTTCTTT
.,.,TRBJ1-1,TRBV2,CASSDGWSTEAFF,TGTGCCAGCAGTGACGGGTGGAGCACTGAAGCTTTCTTT
.,.,TRBJ1-2,TRBV5-5,CASSPGARLSGYTF,TGTGCCAGCAGCCCTGGGGCCCGATTGAGTGGCTACACCTTC
TRBD2,.,TRBJ2-3,TRBV9,CASSPTTPISGVPLDTQYF,TGTGCCAGCAGCCCCACGACTCCGATTAGCGGGGTCCCCCTAGATACGCAGTATTTT
TRBD1,.,TRBJ2-2,TRBV7-2,CASSDRVPGELFF,TGTGCCAGCAGCGACAGGGTCCCCGGGGAGCTGTTTTTT
.,.,TRBJ2-5,TRBV21-1,CASSKGCTSGRGETQYF,TGTGCCAGCAGCAAAGGGTGTACTAGCGGGAGAGGCGAGACCCAGTACTTC
TRBD2,.,TRBJ2-7,TRBV4-1,CASSKLAGGSYEQYF,TGCGCCAGCAGCAAACTAGCGGGTGGGTCCTACGAGCAGTACTTC
.,once,TRBJ2-4,TRBV12-5,CASGLVGLRGAKNIQYF,TGTGCTAGTGGTTTGGTAGGGCTCAGGGGAGCCAAAAACATTCAGTACTTC
.,.,TRBJ1-5,TRBV5-7,CASSPSRRVNQPQHF,TGTGCCAGCAGTCCATCGCGCCGGGTCAATCAGCCCCAGCATTTT
.,.,TRBJ2-5,TRBV20-1,CSASFETQYF,TGCAGTGCTAGCTTTGAGACCCAGTACTTC
.,.,TRBJ2-7,TRBV29-1,CSVGYGYEQYF,TGCAGCGTGGGATATGGGTACGAGCAGTACTTC
.,.,TRBJ1-1,TRBV4-1,CASSPDTYGLEAFF,TGCGCCAGCAGCCCAGACACCTACGGGCTTGAAGCTTTCTTT
.,.,TRBJ1-2,TRBV6-6,CASRSYSVQANYGYTF,TGTGCCAGCAGAAGTTATTCCGTCCAGGCTAACTATGGCTACACCTTC
.,.,TRBJ2-7,TRBV10-2,CATSLQVFHEQYF,TGCGCCACTTCCCTCCAAGTATTCCACGAGCAGTACTTC
.,.,TRBJ1-2,TRBV7-2,CASSPQGFAGYTF,TGTGCCAGCAGCCCACAGGGATTCGCTGGCTACACCTTC
.,.,TRBJ2-5,TRBV30,CAWSVRTYQETQYF,TGTGCCTGGAGTGTACGCACATACCAAGAGACCCAGTACTTC
.,.,TRBJ2-7,TRBV4-2,CASSQGVPYEQYF,TGTGCCAGCAGCCAAGGCGTTCCCTACGAGCAGTACTTC
TRBD1,.,TRBJ1-4,TRBV28,CASSSDRGPNEKLFF,TGTGCCAGCAGTTCGGACAGGGGCCCGAATGAAAAACTGTTTTTT
TRBD1,.,TRBJ2-7,TRBV10-3,CAISESGTGVRPYEQYF,TGTGCCATCAGTGAGTCCGGGACAGGGGTTAGGCCCTACGAGCAGTACTTC
TRBD1,.,TRBJ1-2,TRBV19,CASSIDLGTGSGYTF,TGTGCCAGTAGTATAGACCTCGGGACAGGGAGCGGCTACACCTTC
.,.,TRBJ2-7,TRBV6-4,CASSEIQGSGHPYEQYF,TGTGCCAGCAGTGAAATCCAGGGGAGCGGGCATCCCTACGAGCAGTACTTC
TRBD2,.,TRBJ2-3,TRBV7-2,CASSLLAGETDTQYF,TGTGCCAGCAGTCTGCTAGCGGGAGAGACAGATACGCAGTATTTT
.,few,TRBJ2-5,TRBV4-3,CASSQEGWETQYF,TGCGCCAGCAGCCAAGAAGGGTGGGAGACCCAGTACTTC
.,.,TRBJ2-7,TRBV5-6,CASSLLGQTNEQYF,TGTGCCAGCAGCCTCCTTGGACAGACCAACGAGCAGTACTTC
.,.,TRBJ1-2,TRBV18,CASSPVGGPNYGYTF,TGTGCCAGCTCACCTGTCGGGGGGCCTAACTATGGCTACACCTTC
.,.,TRBJ1-1,TRBV29-1,CSGRIRGGGTEAFF,TGCAGCGGGCGGATCAGGGGCGGCGGCACTGAAGCTTTCTTT
.,.,TRBJ2-1,TRBV6-6,CASSNATGSRGNEQFF,TGTGCCAGCAGTAACGCCACCGGGAGCCGGGGCAATGAGCAGTTCTTC
.,.,TRBJ2-5,TRBV5-6,CASSLVSRGQETQYF,TGTGCCAGCAGCTTGGTCTCCCGTGGCCAGGAGACCCAGTACTTC
TRBD2,.,TRBJ2-2,TRBV13,CASSFLAGGHGGELFF,TGTGCCAGCAGCTTCCTAGCGGGAGGGCACGGCGGGGAGCTGTTTTTT
.,.,TRBJ2-1,TRBV7-6,CASSLVFDSFGSNEQFF,TGTGCCAGCAGCTTAGTTTTTGACAGCTTTGGGTCCAATGAGCAGTTCTTC
TRBD1,.,TRBJ1-2,TRBV5-4,CASSSGTGDAGYTF,TGTGCCAGCAGCTCCGGGACAGGGGATGCGGGCTACACCTTC
.,.,TRBJ1-4,TRBV5-1,CASSLDGASNEKLFF,TGCGCCAGCAGCTTGGACGGGGCGTCTAATGAAAAACTGTTTTTT
.,.,TRBJ1-3,TRBV18,CASSLDGHSGNTIYF,TGTGCCAGCTCTCTTGACGGTCACTCTGGAAACACCATATATTTT
TRBD1,once,TRBJ2-7,TRBV7-2,CASSLRPDRTYEQYF,TGTGCCAGCAGCTTAAGGCCGGACAGGACCTACGAGCAGTACTTC
.,.,TRBJ2-1,TRBV27,CASSLSLSLSNEQFF,TGTGCCAGCAGTTTATCCTTATCCCTCTCCAATGAGCAGTTCTTC